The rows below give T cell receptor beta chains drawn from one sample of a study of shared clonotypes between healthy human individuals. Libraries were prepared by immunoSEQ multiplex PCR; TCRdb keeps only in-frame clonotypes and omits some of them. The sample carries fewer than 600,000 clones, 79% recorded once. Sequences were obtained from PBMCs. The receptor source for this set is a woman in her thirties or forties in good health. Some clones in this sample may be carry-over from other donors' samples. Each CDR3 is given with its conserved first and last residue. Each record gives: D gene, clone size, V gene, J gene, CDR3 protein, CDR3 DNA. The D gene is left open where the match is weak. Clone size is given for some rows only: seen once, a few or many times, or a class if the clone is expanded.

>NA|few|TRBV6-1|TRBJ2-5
CASSTQPTGRETQYF
TGTGCCAGCAGTACCCAACCGACAGGGAGGGAGACCCAGTACTTC
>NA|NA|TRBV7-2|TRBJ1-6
CASSLGGAVSPLHF
TGTGCCAGCAGCTTAGGGGGGGCGGTCTCACCCCTCCACTTT
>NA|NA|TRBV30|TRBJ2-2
CAWSRIAKTGELFF
TGTGCCTGGAGTAGAATAGCTAAGACCGGGGAGCTGTTTTTT
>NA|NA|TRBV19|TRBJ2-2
CASSTGPGELFF
TGTGCCAGTAGTACGGGACCCGGGGAGCTGTTTTTT
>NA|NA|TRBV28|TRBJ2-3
CASIRRGADTQYF
TGTGCCAGCATTAGGAGGGGCGCAGATACGCAGTATTTT
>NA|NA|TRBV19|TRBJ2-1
CASSMGTKNNEQFF
TGTGCCAGTAGTATGGGGACAAAGAACAATGAGCAGTTCTTC
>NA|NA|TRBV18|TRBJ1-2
CASSPVPIRSSYGYTF
TGTGCCAGCTCACCAGTTCCGATCCGGAGTAGCTATGGCTACACCTTC
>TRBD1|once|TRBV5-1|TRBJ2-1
CASSSGDRVNEQFF
TGCGCCAGCAGCTCGGGGGACAGGGTCAATGAGCAGTTCTTC
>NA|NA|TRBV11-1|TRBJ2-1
CASSLSAARGPYNEQFF
TGTGCCAGCAGCTTATCGGCCGCCCGGGGCCCCTACAATGAGCAGTTCTTC
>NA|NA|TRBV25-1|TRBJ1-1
CASSEFTERNTEAFF
TGTGCCAGCAGTGAATTTACTGAGAGGAACACTGAAGCTTTCTTT
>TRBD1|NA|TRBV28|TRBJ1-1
CATTGQVNTEAFF
TGTGCCACCACGGGACAGGTGAACACTGAAGCTTTCTTT
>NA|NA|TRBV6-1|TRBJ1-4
CASSEGEVGGEKLFF
TGTGCCAGCAGTGAAGGCGAGGTGGGGGGTGAAAAACTGTTTTTT
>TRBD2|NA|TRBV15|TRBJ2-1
CATSRETPSLAGYNEQFF
TGTGCCACCAGCAGAGAAACCCCATCCCTAGCGGGATACAATGAGCAGTTCTTC
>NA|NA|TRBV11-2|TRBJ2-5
CASSRTLAETQYF
TGTGCCAGCAGCCGCACCTTGGCGGAGACCCAGTACTTC
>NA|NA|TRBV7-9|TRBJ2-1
CASSLLSVGVYNEQFF
TGTGCCAGCAGCCTTCTTTCGGTAGGGGTCTACAATGAGCAGTTCTTC